This T cell receptor (beta chain) comes out of a study of tumor-infiltrating lymphocytes in oesophageal squamous cell carcinoma. MiXCR was run by TCRdb on the PCR reads, yielding one entry per CDR3 protein. This sample yields roughly 9,800 distinct CDR3 sequences, of which approximately 61% are seen a single time; roughly 26% belongs to the top ten. This CDR3 has 12 residues. Germline CDR1 reads SGHVS; CDR2 reads FQNEAQ. This TCR was sampled from a female donor with esophageal squamous cell carcinoma. Sequencing was done on a sample of esophageal tumor tissue. The chain carries TRBV7-8 and TRBJ2-5; no firm D call. The closer fit of TRBJ2-7 to the DNA end suggests the J call may be wrong. The DNA for the CDR3 is TGTGCCAGCAGCTCGGACGACCACGAGCAGTACTTC. It yields the protein CASSSDDHEQYF.